The next 22 T cell receptor beta chains were all read from a single sample in a study of blood T cell repertoires in COVID-19. The assay was immunoSEQ multiplex PCR, and TCRdb's table has in-frame clones only and misses some. The table lists approximately 280,000 clones, around 90% of them singletons. The sequencing input was PBMCs or T cells enriched from blood (not recorded which). Receptor source: a woman aged 40-49 years who had recovered from COVID-19.

This sequence joins TRBV11-2 and TRBJ2-4, with D tentatively TRBD2 (6 bases). V lost 1 base to trimming and J lost 8 bases, with 6 bases between them. CDR3 length: 12 residues. Germline V CDR1 and CDR2: SGHAT, FQNNGV. The CDR3 sequence is CASSLGGDIQYF. CDR3 nucleotides: TGTGCCAGCAGCTTAGGGGGGGACATTCAGTACTTC.

The CDR3 nucleotides are TGCGCCAGCAGTCAGGAGACAGGGAGGACCTACGAGCAGTACTTC. Its protein is CASSQETGRTYEQYF. V usage is TRBV23-1 and J usage is TRBJ2-7; D is possibly TRBD1 (7 bases). TRBV23-1 is an ORF, and what it does is uncertain. This CDR3 spans 15 amino acids. The V end lost 3 bases, the J end lost 2 bases, and 14 bases lay between the germline ends.

The chain has TRBV5-1 and TRBJ2-3; the match to TRBD2 covers 12 bases. The V gene end was trimmed by 3 bases and the J gene end by 7 bases; junction bases not matched to a gene: 12. Per germline, CDR1 SGHRS and CDR2 YFSETQ. This CDR3 spans 17 amino acids. CDR3 nucleotides: TGCGCCAGCAGCTCCCGACTAGCGGGAGATCTCTCCCATACGCAGTATTTT. This encodes CASSSRLAGDLSHTQYF.

The chain has TRBV18 and TRBJ2-3, with 10 bases fitting TRBD2. The junction had 5 bases not matched to a gene; V was cut back by 3 bases and J by 2 bases. The germline CDR1 and CDR2 sequences are KGHSH and LQKENI. This CDR3 is built from 16 residues. CDR3 residues: CASSPSSGRNTDTQYF. CDR3 DNA sequence: TGTGCCAGCTCACCCTCTAGCGGGAGAAACACAGATACGCAGTATTTT.

In this sample, this clone turned up once. The chain is built from TRBV18 and TRBJ1-5, with D possibly being TRBD1 (5 bases). CDR3 length equals 14 residues. V dropped 6 bases and J dropped 5 bases, with 14 bases sitting between them. Germline CDR1 and CDR2: KGHSH and LQKENI. The chain's CDR3 is CASSLDIQDQPQHF. DNA for the CDR3: TGTGCCAGCTCCTTGGACATTCAGGATCAGCCCCAGCATTTT.

This clone was seen only a few times. The gene calls are TRBV28 and TRBJ1-2; possible D gene TRBD1, 6 bases. CDR1 MDHEN and CDR2 SYDVKM come from the germline V gene. The V end was cut by 4 bases, the J end by 3 bases, with 6 bases between. The CDR3 is 12 residues long. The CDR3 DNA sequence: TGTGCCAGCAGTTCAGGGGACTATGGCTACACCTTC. The encoded protein is CASSSGDYGYTF.

In this sample, this clone turned up a few times. V is TRBV3-1 (or the pseudogene TRBV3-2) and J is TRBJ2-1, with D perhaps matching TRBD1 (5 bases). V gave up 3 bases and J gave up 4 bases, with 13 bases separating them. This CDR3 is built from 15 residues. Per the germline V gene, CDR1 is LGHDT and CDR2 is YNNKEL (reference sequence). Here the CDR3 reads CASSHGRASYNEQFF. The DNA for the CDR3 is TGTGCCAGCAGCCACGGCAGGGCGTCGTACAATGAGCAGTTCTTC.

This rearrangement joins TRBV2 to TRBJ2-1, with 9 bases identical to TRBD1. Germline V gene sequence: CDR1 SNHLY, CDR2 FYNNEI. V gave up 6 bases and J gave up 9 bases; unmatched junction bases: 6. The CDR3 totals 13 residues. As DNA, the CDR3 is TGTGCCAGCAGCCCTGGACAGGGGAGTGAGCAGTTCTTC. Encoded protein: CASSPGQGSEQFF.

This clone occurred many times. V is TRBV25-1 and J is TRBJ1-4; 7 nucleotides line up with TRBD1. The CDR3 runs to 15 residues. CDR1 is MGHDK, CDR2 SYGVNS, per germline. The junction had 7 bases not matched to a gene; V was cut back by 4 bases and J by 5 bases. The CDR3 loop is CASSAQGVGNEKLFF. The CDR3 DNA follows: TGTGCCAGCAGTGCCCAGGGGGTGGGGAATGAAAAACTGTTTTTT.

The rearrangement joins TRBV4-2 to TRBJ2-2; 7 nucleotides line up with TRBD2. Trimming at V came to 1 base and at J to 4 bases, leaving 9 bases not matched to a gene. The germline V gene encodes CDR1 LGHNA and CDR2 YNFKEQ. This CDR3 contains 17 residues. The CDR3 sequence is CASSQASGPGGTGELFF. The CDR3 coding sequence is TGTGCCAGCAGCCAAGCTAGCGGCCCTGGGGGCACCGGGGAGCTGTTTTTT.

V and J are TRBV29-1 and TRBJ1-2; 12 bases align to TRBD1. The germline CDR1 and CDR2 sequences are SQVTM and ANQGSEA. The trim removed 2 bases at V and 6 bases at J, leaving 4 bases unmatched. This CDR3 spans 14 amino acids. The CDR3 DNA follows: TGCAGCGTTGAAAGGGGACAGGGGGCCGATGGCTACACCTTC. It specifies CSVERGQGADGYTF.

This clone appeared many times. This chain joins TRBV5-1 and TRBJ2-7, with TRBD1 identical over 10 bases. CDR3 length: 15 amino acids. V gave up 4 bases and J gave up 6 bases; unmatched junction bases: 10. Germline V CDR1 and CDR2: SGHRS, YFSETQ. The CDR3 DNA sequence: TGCGCCAGCAGCCTCGGGACAGGGGTTTTCGGCGAGCAGTACTTC. Its protein product is CASSLGTGVFGEQYF.

This clone was detected only once. V is TRBV11-1 and J is TRBJ2-5; D possibly corresponds to TRBD2 (7 bases). CDR3 length: 16 amino acids. The germline V gene encodes CDR1 SGHAT and CDR2 FQDESV (reference sequence). V lost 6 bases to trimming and J lost 4 bases, with 21 bases between them. Here the CDR3 DNA reads TGTGCCAGCAGGCCGAGGGCGGGAGAGACAGGAGAGACCCAGTACTTC. It specifies CASRPRAGETGETQYF. Full variable domain (missing parts from reference TRBV11-1 and TRBJ2-5): EAEVAQSPRYKITEKSQAVAFWCDPISGHATLYWYRQILGQGPELLVQFQDESVVDDSQLPKDRFSAERLKGVDSTLKIQPAELGDSAMYLCASRPRAGETGETQYFGPGTRLLVL.

V and J are TRBV7-8 and TRBJ2-3; D is possibly TRBD2 (5 bases). This CDR3 has 15 amino acids. Germline loops: CDR1 SGHVS, CDR2 FQNEAQ. The V end lost 0 bases, the J end lost 3 bases, and 10 bases lay between the germline ends. This CDR3 reads CASSLASATTDTQYF. The CDR3 nucleotides are TGTGCCAGCAGCTTAGCTAGCGCCACTACAGATACGCAGTATTTT.

This clone was found a few times. The rearrangement links TRBV28 to TRBJ1-4; tentative D call: TRBD1 (5 bases). The CDR3 consists of 15 residues. The V end was cut by 5 bases, the J end by 5 bases, with 15 bases between. From germline, CDR1 is MDHEN and CDR2 SYDVKM. Here the CDR3 reads CASSPGGGQNEKLFF. Written as DNA, the CDR3 is TGTGCCAGCAGTCCTGGGGGGGGTCAAAATGAAAAACTGTTTTTT.

The table lists this clone with a few counts. The V gene is TRBV11-3, the J gene TRBJ2-1; D is undetermined. The CDR3 extends over 13 amino acids. Germline V gene sequence: CDR1 SGHNT, CDR2 YENEEA. Trimming left V 0 bases short and J 4 bases short, with 4 bases between. CDR3 in amino acids: CASSLESYNEQFF. The CDR3 bases are TGTGCCAGCAGCTTAGAGTCATACAATGAGCAGTTCTTC.

The V gene is TRBV25-1, the J gene TRBJ2-5; 7 nucleotides agree with TRBD1. There are 15 residues in the CDR3. Germline V gives CDR1 MGHDK, CDR2 SYGVNS. The V segment lost 3 bases and the J segment 2 bases; nucleotides outside the gene matches: 6. The CDR3 DNA sequence: TGTGCCAGCAGTGATTCCCGCAGGGGGCAAGAGACCCAGTACTTC. Its translation: CASSDSRRGQETQYF.

V gene TRBV9 combines with J gene TRBJ2-3, with 8 bases that match TRBD2. The CDR3 extends over 15 amino acids. J was trimmed by 3 bases and V by 4 bases; bases with no gene match: 7. Germline values: CDR1 SGDLS, CDR2 YYNGEE. CDR3 nucleotides: TGTGCCAGCAGCACGTCCCCTAGCGGGACAGATACGCAGTATTTT. It codes for CASSTSPSGTDTQYF.

The chain recombines TRBV4-1 with TRBJ1-5, with 8 bases that match TRBD1. After removal of 1 base from V and 4 bases from J, the junction contained 9 bases not matched to a gene. The germline gives CDR1 MGHRA, CDR2 YSYEKL. This CDR3 has 17 amino acids. In DNA form, the CDR3 reads TGCGCCAGCAGCCAAGCCCACGGACAGGGAGGGAATCAGCCCCAGCATTTT. Amino acid sequence: CASSQAHGQGGNQPQHF.

This chain joins TRBV28 and TRBJ1-5; TRBD1 aligns across 9 bases. V trimming: 6 bases; J trimming: 0 bases; junction bases outside the gene matches: 9. The germline V gene encodes CDR1 MDHEN and CDR2 SYDVKM. The CDR3 runs 17 residues. The CDR3 loop reads CASSHMPGQGSNQPQHF. The CDR3 DNA sequence: TGTGCCAGCAGCCACATGCCGGGACAGGGTAGCAATCAGCCCCAGCATTTT.

The chain is built from TRBV7-9 and TRBJ2-7, with a weak D call TRBD2 (5 bases). Germline CDR1 SEHNR, CDR2 FQNEAQ (reference sequence). The CDR3 is made up of 17 amino acids. Trimming stripped 7 bases from V and 0 bases from J, with 22 bases between. The DNA for the CDR3 is TGTGCCAGCACCGAGGGAAGATGGTCTTCAGGCTCCTACGAGCAGTACTTC. Encoded protein: CASTEGRWSSGSYEQYF.

The chain is built from TRBV24-1 and TRBJ2-1; a weak D match, TRBD2 (6 bases). Per the germline V gene, CDR1 is KGHDR and CDR2 is SFDVKD. Trimming took 5 bases from V and 8 from J, leaving 18 bases between them. This CDR3 has 15 amino acids. The CDR3 nucleotides read TGTGCCACCAGTGTCCCCGGGAGTCCGGTATATGAGCAGTTCTTC. Residues: CATSVPGSPVYEQFF.